The 3 T cell receptor beta chains given below trace back to one sample, sequenced in a study of blood T cell repertoires in COVID-19. The table came from immunoSEQ multiplex PCR; TCRdb's copy has only in-frame clones and leaves some out. The repertoire has hundreds of thousands of clones, around 90% of them found once; the top ten carry roughly 3.1%. The source material was peripheral blood. These TCRs come from a human donor in a cohort sampled during active COVID-19.

This sequence joins TRBV9 and TRBJ1-1, with TRBD1 matching over 8 bases. This CDR3 has 15 residues. Trimming took 4 bases from V and 3 from J; bases not matched to a gene: 8. CDR1 SGDLS and CDR2 YYNGEE come from the germline V gene. As DNA, the CDR3 is TGTGCCAGCAGCTCCGACAGGGGCGCTGACACTGAAGCTTTCTTT. It yields the protein CASSSDRGADTEAFF.

This clone was counted only a few times. The chain has TRBV5-4 and TRBJ1-1; TRBD1 agrees at 7 bases. In germline, CDR1 is SGHNT, CDR2 YYREEE (reference sequence). This CDR3 spans 15 amino acids. J was trimmed by 3 bases and V by 1 base; bases with no gene match: 6. The CDR3 loop is CASSLPLQGYTEAFF. Here the CDR3 DNA reads TGTGCCAGCAGCTTGCCATTACAGGGGTACACTGAAGCTTTCTTT.

The chain has TRBV7-8 and TRBJ1-5, with 7 bases fitting TRBD1. The CDR3 sequence is 14 residues long. The germline gives CDR1 SGHVS, CDR2 FQNEAQ. V gave up 0 bases and J gave up 8 bases; unmatched junction bases: 4. The CDR3 nucleotides are TGTGCCAGCAGCTTAGCCAGGGGGATGGAGCCCCAGCATTTT. It translates to CASSLARGMEPQHF.